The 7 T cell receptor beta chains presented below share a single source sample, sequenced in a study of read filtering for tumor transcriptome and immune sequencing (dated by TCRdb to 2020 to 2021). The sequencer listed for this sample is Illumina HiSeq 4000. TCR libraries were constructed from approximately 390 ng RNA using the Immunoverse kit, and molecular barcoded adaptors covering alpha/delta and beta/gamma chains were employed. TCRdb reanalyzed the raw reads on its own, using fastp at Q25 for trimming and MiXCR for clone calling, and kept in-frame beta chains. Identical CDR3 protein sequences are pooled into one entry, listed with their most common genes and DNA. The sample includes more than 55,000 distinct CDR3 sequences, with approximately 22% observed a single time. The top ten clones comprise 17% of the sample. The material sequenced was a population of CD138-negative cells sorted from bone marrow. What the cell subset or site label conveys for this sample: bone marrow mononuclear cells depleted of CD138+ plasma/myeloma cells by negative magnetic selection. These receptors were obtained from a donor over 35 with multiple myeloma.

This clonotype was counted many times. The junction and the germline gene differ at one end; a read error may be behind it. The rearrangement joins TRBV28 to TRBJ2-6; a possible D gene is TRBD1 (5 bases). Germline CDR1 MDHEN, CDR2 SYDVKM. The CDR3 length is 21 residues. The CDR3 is CASSKAHLPTVHRSGANVLTF. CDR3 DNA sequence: TGTGCCAGCAGTAAAGCCCACCTCCCGACAGTCCATCGCTCTGGGGCCAACGTCCTGACCTTC.

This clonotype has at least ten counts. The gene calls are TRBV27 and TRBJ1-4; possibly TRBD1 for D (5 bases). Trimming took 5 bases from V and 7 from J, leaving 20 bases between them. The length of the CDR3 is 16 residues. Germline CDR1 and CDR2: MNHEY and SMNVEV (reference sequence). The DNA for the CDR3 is TGTGCCAGCAGTGACCCCAGGGCTGGGGGTTTTGAAAAACTGTTTTTT. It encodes CASSDPRAGGFEKLFF.

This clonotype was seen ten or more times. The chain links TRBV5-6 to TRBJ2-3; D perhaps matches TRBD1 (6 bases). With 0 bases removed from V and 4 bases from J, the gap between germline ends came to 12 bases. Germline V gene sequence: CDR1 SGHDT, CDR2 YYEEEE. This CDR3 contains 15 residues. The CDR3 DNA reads TGTGCCAGCAGCTTGGTGTCAGGGGCCTCAGATACGCAGTATTTT. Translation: CASSLVSGASDTQYF.

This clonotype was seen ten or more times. CDR3 in DNA: TGTGCCAGCAGCCGTGGACAGGCAACGGAGACCCAGTACTTC. Protein product: CASSRGQATETQYF. This chain connects TRBV28 to TRBJ2-5, with 7 bases aligning to TRBD1. The CDR3 length is 14 residues. From germline, CDR1 is MDHEN and CDR2 SYDVKM. J was trimmed by 5 bases and V by 6 bases; bases with no gene match: 9.

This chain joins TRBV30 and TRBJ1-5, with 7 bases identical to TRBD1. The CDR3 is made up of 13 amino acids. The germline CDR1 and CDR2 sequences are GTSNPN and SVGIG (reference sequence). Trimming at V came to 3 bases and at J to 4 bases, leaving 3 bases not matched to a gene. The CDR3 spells CAWSRQGNQPQHF. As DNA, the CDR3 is TGTGCCTGGAGCCGACAGGGAAATCAGCCCCAGCATTTT.

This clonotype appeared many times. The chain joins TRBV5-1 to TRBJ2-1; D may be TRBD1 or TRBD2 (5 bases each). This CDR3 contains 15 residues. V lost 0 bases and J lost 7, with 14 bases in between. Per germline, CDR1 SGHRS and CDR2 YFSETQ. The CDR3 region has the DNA TGCGCCAGCAGCTTGGTGGGGGATTCGTTGAATGAGCAGTTCTTC. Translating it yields CASSLVGDSLNEQFF.

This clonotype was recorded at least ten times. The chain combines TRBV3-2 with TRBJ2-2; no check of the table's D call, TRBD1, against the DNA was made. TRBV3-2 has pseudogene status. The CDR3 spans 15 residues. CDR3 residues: CASSAPGAGTGELFF. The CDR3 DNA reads TGTGCCAGCAGCGCTCCAGGGGCCGGCACCGGGGAGCTGTTTTTT.